The 30 T cell receptor beta chains presented below share a single source sample, sequenced in a study of OX40 agonist ivuxolimab in advanced cancers. Repertoires were generated with immunoSEQ multiplex PCR, while TCRdb's copy carries only in-frame clones and drops some. This repertoire shows under 60,000 clones, around four fifths found once; its top ten account for about 3.9%. The starting material was CD4+ or CD8+ T cells sorted from blood, obtained in a trial of the OX40 agonist ivuxolimab. The receptors come from an adult with an advanced solid tumor such as melanoma, head and neck, liver or kidney cancer.

The table lists this clone with a few counts. The chain is built from TRBV7-8 and TRBJ1-2, with 8 bases aligning to TRBD1. Germline V gene lookup returns CDR1 SGHVS and CDR2 FQNEAQ. V shed 5 bases, J shed 8 bases, and the junction held 16 bases outside the gene matches. The CDR3 spans 16 residues. The CDR3 DNA is TGTGCCAGCAGCCCTTATAGGGTCACGACAGGGGACGGCTACACCTTC. This gives the protein CASSPYRVTTGDGYTF.

The genes are TRBV28 and TRBJ2-5, with TRBD1 as a possible D gene (5 bases). The CDR3 consists of 16 residues. Germline assignment: CDR1 MDHEN and CDR2 SYDVKM. V shed 7 bases and J shed 4 bases, with 22 bases lying between them. CDR3 sequence: CASTPLVTDRIETQYF. CDR3 nucleotides: TGTGCCAGCACCCCTCTGGTGACAGATCGGATAGAGACCCAGTACTTC.

The gene calls are TRBV5-4 and TRBJ2-3; D gene uncertain. The V and J ends lost 1 base and 2 bases respectively, with 2 bases between them. The CDR3 contains 12 residues. The germline gives CDR1 SGHNT, CDR2 YYREEE (reference sequence). The CDR3 region is CASSLPTDTQYF. Here the CDR3 DNA reads TGTGCCAGCAGCTTGCCCACAGATACGCAGTATTTT.

V and J are TRBV19 and TRBJ2-7; 7 bases fit TRBD1. Trimming removed 4 bases from V and 2 bases from J; junction bases left unmatched: 2. The CDR3 extends over 13 amino acids. The germline V gene has CDR1 LNHDA and CDR2 SQIVND (reference sequence). The CDR3 DNA follows: TGTGCCAGTAGTAGGGACAGTACCTACGAGCAGTACTTC. Amino acid sequence: CASSRDSTYEQYF.

About this clone itself: Other DNA variants within this sample encode the same CDR3. J is TRBJ2-1 and V is TRBV11-3; a possible D gene is TRBD1 (5 bases). The CDR3 has 18 amino acids. Germline V gene sequence: CDR1 SGHNT, CDR2 YENEEA. Between the trimmed V and J ends, which lost 0 bases and 0 bases, there was a span of 15 bases. The CDR3 loop reads CASSLDQGGSSSYNEQFF. CDR3 DNA: TGTGCCAGCAGCTTAGATCAGGGTGGCAGTAGCTCCTACAATGAGCAGTTCTTC. Full variable domain (rest looked up from reference TRBV11-3 and TRBJ2-1): EAGVVQSPRYKIIEKKQPVAFWCNPISGHNTLYWYLQNLGQGPELLIRYENEEAVDDSQLPKDRFSAERLKGVDSTLKIQPAELGDSAVYLCASSLDQGGSSSYNEQFFGPGTRLTVL.

The chain has TRBV2 and TRBJ1-2, with D possibly TRBD1 on 6 matching bases. CDR1 and CDR2 (germline): SNHLY, FYNNEI. Deletions cut 4 bases from V and 8 bases from J, with 14 bases between. The CDR3 length is 13 residues. In DNA, the CDR3 is TGTGCCAGCAGTGGGCAGGGGATCGACGGCTACACCTTC. Translating gives CASSGQGIDGYTF.

The chain employs TRBV18 and TRBJ2-7, with D perhaps TRBD1 (5 bases). The V gene lost 4 bases and the J gene lost 2 bases, with 12 bases spanning the gap. This CDR3 is built from 14 residues. Germline assignment: CDR1 KGHSH and CDR2 LQKENI. The CDR3: CASSRPEGAYEQYF. CDR3 bases: TGTGCCAGCTCACGGCCAGAAGGGGCCTACGAGCAGTACTTC.

This rearrangement joins TRBV5-5 to TRBJ2-1, with 10 bases lining up with TRBD1. Per germline, CDR1 SGHKS and CDR2 YYEKEE (reference sequence). The CDR3 runs 13 residues. Trimming at V came to 5 bases and at J to 7 bases, leaving 3 bases not matched to a gene. The DNA of the CDR3 is TGTGCCAGCAGAGGGACAGGGGCAAATGAGCAGTTCTTC. Protein: CASRGTGANEQFF.

The J gene is TRBJ1-2, the V gene TRBV19, with D unclear. V dropped 2 bases and J dropped 6 bases, with 16 bases sitting between them. CDR3 length: 15 residues. Looked up from germline, CDR1 is LNHDA and CDR2 is SQIVND (reference sequence). CDR3 protein: CASSIFPGPYHGYTF. CDR3 nucleotides: TGTGCCAGTAGTATATTCCCCGGACCGTACCATGGCTACACCTTC.

The rearrangement uses TRBV29-1 and TRBJ2-3; D gene uncertain. V dropped 8 bases and J dropped 3 bases, with 15 bases sitting between them. Looked up from germline, CDR1 is SQVTM and CDR2 is ANQGSEA. The CDR3 contains 13 residues. This CDR3 is CSKVGGSTDTQYF. CDR3 coding DNA: TGCAGCAAAGTGGGCGGAAGTACAGATACGCAGTATTTT.

The rearrangement uses TRBV7-9 and TRBJ1-4, with D hard to call. CDR1 and CDR2 from the germline V gene are SEHNR and FQNEAQ (reference sequence). CDR3 length: 15 residues. V shed 5 bases and J shed 4 bases, with 14 bases lying between them. The CDR3 loop is CASSQDTVFNEKLFF. In DNA form, the CDR3 reads TGTGCCAGCAGCCAAGACACAGTGTTTAATGAAAAACTGTTTTTT. The entire variable domain, with the rest obtained from reference TRBV7-9 and TRBJ1-4, is as follows: DTGVSQNPRHKITKRGQNVTFRCDPISEHNRLYWYRQTLGQGPEFLTYFQNEAQLEKSRLLSDRFSAERPKGSFSTLEIQRTEQGDSAMYLCASSQDTVFNEKLFFGSGTQLSVL.

The gene calls are TRBV9 and TRBJ1-5; D perhaps matches TRBD1 (6 bases). Trimming left V 4 bases short and J 7 bases short, with 15 bases between. The length of the CDR3 is 14 residues. Germline V gene sequence: CDR1 SGDLS, CDR2 YYNGEE. This chain's CDR3 is CASSPGPQGQPQHF. The CDR3 DNA sequence: TGTGCCAGCAGCCCAGGGCCCCAGGGGCAGCCCCAGCATTTT.

J is TRBJ2-3 and V is TRBV28; D ambiguous. Germline values: CDR1 MDHEN, CDR2 SYDVKM. The V and J ends lost 5 bases and 2 bases respectively, with 14 bases between them. This CDR3 comprises 15 residues. CDR3 loop: CASSLTEDTTDTQYF. The CDR3 DNA reads as TGTGCCAGCAGTCTAACAGAAGACACCACAGATACGCAGTATTTT.

The rearrangement uses TRBV30 and TRBJ2-3; 8 bases are a match to TRBD1. Per the germline V gene, CDR1 is GTSNPN and CDR2 is SVGIG (reference sequence). This CDR3 has 14 residues. J gave up 4 bases and V 4 bases, and 7 bases lay outside the gene matches. The CDR3 DNA reads as TGTGCCTGGACCCGACAGGGGCGAGCAGATACGCAGTATTTT. Its translation is CAWTRQGRADTQYF.

The chain joins TRBV6-5 to TRBJ1-1, with 7 bases aligning to TRBD1. V was clipped by 6 bases and J by 1 base; unmatched bases: 2. CDR1 is MNHEY, CDR2 SVGAGI, per germline. The CDR3 spans 13 residues. The CDR3 nucleotides read TGTGCCAGCAGGTACAGGGGGAACACTGAAGCTTTCTTT. This encodes CASRYRGNTEAFF.

Written as DNA, the CDR3 is TGTGCCAGCAGTTACCGGCGACAGAATTCACCCCTCCACTTT. Translating it yields CASSYRRQNSPLHF. V usage is TRBV27 and J usage is TRBJ1-6, with a weak D call TRBD1 (5 bases). V was clipped by 4 bases and J by 7 bases, with 11 bases between them. This CDR3 has 14 residues. Germline CDR1 is MNHEY and CDR2 is SMNVEV (reference sequence).

The chain employs TRBV28 and TRBJ2-7; TRBD2 matches at 10 bases. CDR3 length: 17 residues. V lost 2 bases, J lost 3 bases, and 10 bases stayed unmatched. Germline V gene lookup returns CDR1 MDHEN and CDR2 SYDVKM. In DNA, the CDR3 is TGTGCCAGCAGTTTACCTCCCCCCCTAGCGGGGGACTACGAGCAGTACTTC. Translated, it gives CASSLPPPLAGDYEQYF.

The table lists this clone with a count of one. J is TRBJ2-5 and V is TRBV7-2; 16 nucleotides align to TRBD2. There are 17 residues in the CDR3. Germline assignment: CDR1 SGHTA and CDR2 FQGNSA. J lost 4 bases, V lost 4 bases, and 6 bases had no gene match. The CDR3 spells CASSSGTSGGAGETQYF. The CDR3 nucleotides read TGTGCCAGCAGCTCCGGGACTAGCGGGGGGGCCGGAGAGACCCAGTACTTC.

V and J are TRBV27 and TRBJ1-1; D remains unclear. CDR1 is MNHEY, CDR2 SMNVEV, per germline (reference sequence). This CDR3 is 12 amino acids long. V was clipped by 4 bases and J by 6 bases, with 9 bases between them. The CDR3 DNA is TGTGCCAGCAGTTCCCGAAGGGCTGAAGCTTTCTTT. It encodes CASSSRRAEAFF.

This clone was detected a few times. A junction end diverges from the germline sequence, so it may reflect a read error. The chain combines TRBV6-1 with TRBJ1-5; 7 bases line up with TRBD1. The germline CDR1 and CDR2 sequences are MNHNS and SASEGT. The CDR3 sequence is 14 residues long. CDR3 bases: TGTGCCAGCAGGGAAGCAGGGGGGGCCCAGCCCCAGCATTTT. It translates to CASREAGGAQPQHF.

V is TRBV29-1 and J is TRBJ2-1; 10 bases line up with TRBD1. Unmatched junction bases numbered 8, after V lost 4 bases and J lost 2 bases. The CDR3 is 16 amino acids. CDR1 is SQVTM, CDR2 ANQGSEA, per germline. The CDR3 sequence: CSVGGTGERAYNEQFF. CDR3 sequence (DNA): TGCAGCGTTGGAGGGACAGGGGAGAGGGCCTACAATGAGCAGTTCTTC.

The V call is TRBV10-3, the J call TRBJ2-5; D perhaps matches TRBD2 (6 bases). Germline CDR1 ENHRY, CDR2 SYGVKD. The V end was cut by 5 bases, the J end by 3 bases, with 13 bases between. This CDR3 is 14 amino acids long. In DNA, the CDR3 is TGTGCCATCAGTACGCGGGACGCGAAAGAGACCCAGTACTTC. It translates to CAISTRDAKETQYF.

This clone was found once. This chain uses TRBV19 with TRBJ2-7, with 7 nucleotides matching TRBD1. The CDR3 sequence is 14 residues long. Losses at the gene ends were 4 bases for V and 4 bases for J; bases not matched to a gene: 7. Germline values: CDR1 LNHDA, CDR2 SQIVND (reference sequence). The DNA for the CDR3 is TGTGCCAGTAGTACCCGACAGGGCGGGTACGAGCAGTACTTC. It is translated as CASSTRQGGYEQYF.

V usage is TRBV29-1 and J usage is TRBJ1-2; TRBD1 might be the D (5 bases). The CDR3 consists of 12 residues. Per the germline V gene, CDR1 is SQVTM and CDR2 is ANQGSEA. The V and J ends lost 2 bases and 7 bases respectively, with 11 bases between them. The CDR3 nucleotides read TGCAGCGTTGAAAGGGGTGGCTGTGGCTACACCTTC. Protein product: CSVERGGCGYTF.

This clone was seen only once. This chain connects TRBV11-2 to TRBJ2-7; 7 bases are shared with TRBD1. Germline CDR1 reads SGHAT; CDR2 reads FQNNGV. Losses at the gene ends were 5 bases for V and 4 bases for J; bases not matched to a gene: 8. The CDR3 runs to 14 residues. The DNA for the CDR3 is TGTGCCAGCAGCCCATACAGGGGCACTTACGAGCAGTACTTC. It codes for CASSPYRGTYEQYF.

The V and J genes are TRBV5-4 and TRBJ2-3; TRBD1 matches at 8 bases. The V and J ends lost 4 bases and 1 base, in that order; junction bases with no gene match: 8. Per the germline V gene, CDR1 is SGHNT and CDR2 is YYREEE (reference sequence). The CDR3 covers 16 residues. DNA for the CDR3: TGTGCCAGCAGCGCGAACAGGGGGTCCGGCACAGATACGCAGTATTTT. This translates into CASSANRGSGTDTQYF.

The count of this clone is one. This chain links TRBV2 with TRBJ2-1; 11 bases are shared with TRBD2. Germline V gives CDR1 SNHLY, CDR2 FYNNEI. The J segment lost 10 bases and the V segment lost 11 bases, leaving 10 bases of the junction unmatched. The CDR3 extends over 13 amino acids. The CDR3 bases are TGTGCCTTGGGGACTAGCGGCTACTACGAGCAGTTCTTC. Residues: CALGTSGYYEQFF.

J is TRBJ2-5 and V is TRBV19; maybe TRBD1 (5 bases). Germline lookup yields CDR1 LNHDA and CDR2 SQIVND (reference sequence). This CDR3 region has 14 residues. V was shortened by 6 bases and J by 3 bases, with 14 bases between the two germline ends. CDR3 sequence: CASSIWTQEETQYF. The CDR3 DNA follows: TGTGCCAGTAGCATATGGACACAAGAAGAGACCCAGTACTTC. Filled out from reference TRBV19 and TRBJ2-5, the complete variable domain reads DGGITQSPKYLFRKEGQNVTLSCEQNLNHDAMYWYRQDPGQGLRLIYYSQIVNDFQKGDIAEGYSVSREKKESFPLTVTSAQKNPTAFYLCASSIWTQEETQYFGPGTRLLVL.

The chain is built from TRBV11-2 and TRBJ2-7; D unresolved. V dropped 0 bases and J dropped 1 base, with 7 bases sitting between them. CDR1 and CDR2 from the germline V gene are SGHAT and FQNNGV. CDR3 size: 14 residues. CDR3 in DNA: TGTGCCAGCAGCTTAGACCCAGATTCCTACGAGCAGTACTTC. The encoded protein is CASSLDPDSYEQYF.

The chain has TRBV19 and TRBJ1-1, with a possible D match to TRBD1 (5 bases). CDR3 length: 14 amino acids. CDR1 is LNHDA, CDR2 SQIVND, per germline (reference sequence). V was shortened by 4 bases and J by 4 bases, with 13 bases between the two germline ends. The CDR3 DNA reads TGTGCCAGTAGTAACGGGGGGAGTAGCACTGAAGCTTTCTTT. It codes for CASSNGGSSTEAFF.